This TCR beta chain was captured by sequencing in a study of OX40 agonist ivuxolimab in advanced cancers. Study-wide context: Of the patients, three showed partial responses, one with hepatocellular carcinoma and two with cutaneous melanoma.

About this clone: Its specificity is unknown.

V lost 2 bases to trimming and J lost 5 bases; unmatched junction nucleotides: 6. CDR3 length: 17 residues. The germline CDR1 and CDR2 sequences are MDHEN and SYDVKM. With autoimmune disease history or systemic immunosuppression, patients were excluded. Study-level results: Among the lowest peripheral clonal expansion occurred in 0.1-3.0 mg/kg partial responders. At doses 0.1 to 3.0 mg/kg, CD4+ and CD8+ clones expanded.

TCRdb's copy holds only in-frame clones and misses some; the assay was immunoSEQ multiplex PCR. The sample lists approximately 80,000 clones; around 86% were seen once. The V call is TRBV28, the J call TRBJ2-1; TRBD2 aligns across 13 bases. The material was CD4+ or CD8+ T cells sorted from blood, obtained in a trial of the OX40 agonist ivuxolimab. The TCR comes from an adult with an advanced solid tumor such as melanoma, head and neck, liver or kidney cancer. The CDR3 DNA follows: TGTGCCAGCAGTTTAGTGTTAACTAGCGGGAGGGACAATGAGCAGTTCTTC. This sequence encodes CASSLVLTSGRDNEQFF.